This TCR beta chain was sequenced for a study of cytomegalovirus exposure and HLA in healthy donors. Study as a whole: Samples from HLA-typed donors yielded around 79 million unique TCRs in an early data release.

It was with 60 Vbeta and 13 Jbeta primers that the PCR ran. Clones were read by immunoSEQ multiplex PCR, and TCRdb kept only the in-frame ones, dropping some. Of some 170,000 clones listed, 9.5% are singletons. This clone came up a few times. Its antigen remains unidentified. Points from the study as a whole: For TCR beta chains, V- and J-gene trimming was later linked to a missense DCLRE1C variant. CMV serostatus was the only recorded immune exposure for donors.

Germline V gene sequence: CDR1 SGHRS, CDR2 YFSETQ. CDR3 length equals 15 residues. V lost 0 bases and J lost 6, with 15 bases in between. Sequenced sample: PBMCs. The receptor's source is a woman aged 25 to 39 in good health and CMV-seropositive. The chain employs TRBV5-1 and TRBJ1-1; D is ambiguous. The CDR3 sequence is CASSLDAGNRPEAFF. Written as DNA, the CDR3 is TGCGCCAGCAGCTTGGATGCAGGTAATAGGCCTGAAGCTTTCTTT.